Given below is one T cell receptor (beta chain) in context. Its antigen is still unknown. The identical CDR3 is also encoded by other nucleotide sequences in the sample. The sample is drawn from a study of cytomegalovirus exposure and HLA in healthy donors. For the study at large: Around 83% of 350 to 400 genotyped donors fell in the Caucasian-associated ancestry cluster. Notes on the study in general: 87-base-pair reads could not separate some V segments, including TRBV6-2 and TRBV6-3. The authors later found HLA-associated TCR beta chains more clonally expanded than equally common others. Across all donors, roughly uniform sequencing depth was an assumption of the presence/absence analyses.

The germline CDR1 and CDR2 sequences are MDHEN and SYDVKM. Between the trimmed V and J ends, which lost 6 bases and 0 bases, there was a span of 4 bases. The CDR3 spans 12 residues. This PCR relied on a set of 60 Vbeta primers and 13 Jbeta primers. The assay was immunoSEQ multiplex PCR, and TCRdb's table has in-frame clones only and misses some. The data show fewer than 200,000 clones, more than 80% seen once. The sequence was collected from a woman in her late teens or twenties in good health and CMV-seronegative. The genes are TRBV28 and TRBJ2-3; D unclear. Sequenced sample: PBMCs. This CDR3 is CASSLSTDTQYF. DNA for the CDR3: TGTGCCAGCAGCCTGAGCACAGATACGCAGTATTTT.